This entry lists 6 T cell receptor beta chains sequenced from one sample in a study of T cells after yellow fever vaccination. Each CDR3 protein gets one entry after TCRdb re-called the 5' RACE reads with MiXCR. The repertoire holds about 300,000 distinct CDR3 sequences, with around 10% as singletons. The sequencing here drew on CD4+ T cells sorted from PBMCs, taken 5 days after the yellow fever booster vaccination. These receptors originate from a man between 18 and 29 years old who received the YFV17D yellow fever vaccine.

This clonotype was seen only a few times. This chain uses TRBV12-3 or TRBV12-4 with TRBJ2-2; weak D call: TRBD2 (6 bases). The CDR3 is made up of 14 amino acids. Trimming took off 6 bases at V and 7 bases at J, with 15 bases between the two ends. The CDR3 loop is CASRPAGGDGELFF. The DNA for the CDR3 is TGTGCCAGCAGGCCGGCGGGCGGGGACGGGGAGCTGTTTTTT.

This clonotype came up many times. The chain recombines TRBV7-2 with TRBJ2-2; D perhaps matches TRBD1 (6 bases). The germline V gene encodes CDR1 SGHTA and CDR2 FQGNSA. V shed 5 bases and J shed 0 bases, with 16 bases lying between them. The CDR3 has 17 residues. CDR3 loop: CASSAQPGQTNTGELFF. The CDR3 coding sequence is TGTGCCAGCAGCGCACAGCCGGGACAAACGAACACCGGGGAGCTGTTTTTT. The entire variable domain, with the rest obtained from reference TRBV7-2 and TRBJ2-2, is as follows: GAGVSQSPSNKVTEKGKDVELRCDPISGHTALYWYRQSLGQGLEFLIYFQGNSAPDKSGLPSDRFSAERTGGSVSTLTIQRTQQEDSAVYLCASSAQPGQTNTGELFFGEGSRLTVL.

This clonotype showed up just a few times. The J gene is TRBJ1-3, the V gene TRBV7-2; D remains ambiguous. This CDR3 is 14 amino acids long. Trimming took 1 base from V and 0 from J, leaving 4 bases between them. Per the germline V gene, CDR1 is SGHTA and CDR2 is FQGNSA. The CDR3: CASSLGYSGNTIYF. The CDR3 nucleotides are TGTGCCAGCAGCTTAGGGTACTCTGGAAACACCATATATTTT.

This clonotype has a handful of counts. This chain connects TRBV3-1 to TRBJ1-2; D is possibly TRBD1 (5 bases). Germline loops: CDR1 LGHDT, CDR2 YNNKEL (reference sequence). This CDR3 spans 14 amino acids. The germline V and J ends were trimmed by 8 bases and 6 bases, with 19 bases remaining between them. In DNA form, the CDR3 reads TGTGCCAGCTACGGAAGGGGCCTAAGCGATGGCTACACCTTC. Amino acids: CASYGRGLSDGYTF.

The chain is built from TRBV7-9 and TRBJ2-5, with 7 positions matching TRBD1. J lost 4 bases, V lost 4 bases, and 15 bases had no gene match. CDR1 and CDR2 from the germline V gene are SEHNR and FQNEAQ (reference sequence). The CDR3 extends over 17 amino acids. The CDR3 protein is CASSSGSGHPGGETQYF. Here the CDR3 DNA reads TGTGCCAGCAGCTCGGGGTCAGGACACCCAGGGGGAGAGACCCAGTACTTC.

This clonotype was observed at least ten times. CDR3 residues: CASSLPNTDTQYF. As DNA, the CDR3 is TGTGCCAGCAGCTTGCCAAACACAGATACGCAGTATTTT. The J gene is TRBJ2-3, the V gene TRBV7-2; no clear D. The CDR3 has 13 residues. In germline, CDR1 is SGHTA, CDR2 FQGNSA. With 3 bases removed from V and 2 bases from J, the gap between germline ends came to 6 bases.